The clone carrying this T cell receptor (beta chain) occurred many times. TCRdb reprocessed the 5' RACE reads with MiXCR, giving one entry per CDR3 protein. The table lists some 300,000 distinct CDR3 sequences, roughly 3.5% of them singletons. CDR3 length equals 15 residues. Germline CDR1 and CDR2: MNHEY and SVGAGI. The ends were cut back, 4 bases at V and 4 bases at J, with 13 bases in the middle. The entry originates in a study of T cells after yellow fever vaccination. The TCR sequence derives from a young man who received the YFV17D yellow fever vaccine. This chain joins TRBV6-5 and TRBJ2-2; D could derive from TRBD1 or TRBD2 (5 bases each). The material sequenced was PBMCs, taken on the day of the yellow fever booster vaccination. CDR3 DNA: TGTGCCAGCAGTTTCGGGACGCGGGCCACCGGGGAGCTGTTTTTT. It encodes CASSFGTRATGELFF.